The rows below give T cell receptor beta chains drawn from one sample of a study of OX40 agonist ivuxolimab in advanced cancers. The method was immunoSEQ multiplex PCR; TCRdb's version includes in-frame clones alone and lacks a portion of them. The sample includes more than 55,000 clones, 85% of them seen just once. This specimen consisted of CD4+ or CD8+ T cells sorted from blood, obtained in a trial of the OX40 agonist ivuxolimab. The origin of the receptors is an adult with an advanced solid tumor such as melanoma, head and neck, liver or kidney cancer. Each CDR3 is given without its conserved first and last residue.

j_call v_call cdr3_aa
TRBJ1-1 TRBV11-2 ASSPNSGNTEAF
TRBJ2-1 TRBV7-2 ASSSNLASGGADEQF
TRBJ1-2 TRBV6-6 ASSVFQGSGYT
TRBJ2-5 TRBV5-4 ASSLGAGSRETQY
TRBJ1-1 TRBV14 ASSWDLNTEAF
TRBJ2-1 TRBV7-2 ASSPNLAGGINEQF
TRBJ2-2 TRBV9 ASSSRDRGPGELF
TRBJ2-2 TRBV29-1 SVAGTARWELF
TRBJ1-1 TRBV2 AGTTGALNTEAF
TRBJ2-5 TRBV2 ASSEIPGGETQY
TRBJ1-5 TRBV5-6 ASSPRDSINQPQH
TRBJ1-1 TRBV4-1 ASSRLKAPMNTEAF
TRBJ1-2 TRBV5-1 ASSLEWATHGYT
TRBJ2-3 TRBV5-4 ASKLSTSTDTQY
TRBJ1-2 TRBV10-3 AISEGTGEGSGYT
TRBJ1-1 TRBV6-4 ASSDDRGKPYLNTEAF
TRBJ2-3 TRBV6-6 ASSDRGHTDTQY
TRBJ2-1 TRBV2 ASSERGAYNEQF
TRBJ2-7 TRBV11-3 ASSPGDRSQAPPRYEQY
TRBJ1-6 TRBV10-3 AISPRTGLESPLH
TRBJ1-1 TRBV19 ASSPSWGQGAVFGEAF
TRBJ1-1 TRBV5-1 ASSFDRSTEAF
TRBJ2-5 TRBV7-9 ASGTSGSLEETQY
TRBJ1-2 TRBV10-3 AIRDRGHNYGYT
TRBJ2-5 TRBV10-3 AISENRGETQY
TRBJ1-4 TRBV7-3 ASIPNEKLF
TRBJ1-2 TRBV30 AWSVRSGTDT
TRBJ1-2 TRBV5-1 ASSLVAGYEYGYT
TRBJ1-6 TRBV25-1 ASSLRDSNSPLH
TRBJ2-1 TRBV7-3 ASSLTGGRAVNEQF
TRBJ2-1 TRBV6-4 ASSDGGGRIRNEQF
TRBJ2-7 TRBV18 ASSVGQGVYEQY
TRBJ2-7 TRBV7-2 ASSKGTSANYEQY
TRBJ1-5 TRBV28 ASDGSNQPQH
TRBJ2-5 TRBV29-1 SVGTGMGETQY